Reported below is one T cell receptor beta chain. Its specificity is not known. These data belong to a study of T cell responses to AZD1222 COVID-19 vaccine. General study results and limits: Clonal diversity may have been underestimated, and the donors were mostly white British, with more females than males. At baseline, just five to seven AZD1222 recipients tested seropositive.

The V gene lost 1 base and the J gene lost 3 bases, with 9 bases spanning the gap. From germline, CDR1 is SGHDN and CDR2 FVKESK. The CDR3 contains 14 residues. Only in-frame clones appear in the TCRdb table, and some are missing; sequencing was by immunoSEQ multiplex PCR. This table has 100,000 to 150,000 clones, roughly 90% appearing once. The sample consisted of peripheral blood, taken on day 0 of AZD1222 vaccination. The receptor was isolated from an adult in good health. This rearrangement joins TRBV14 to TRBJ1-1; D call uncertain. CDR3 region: CASSQGGQDTEAFF. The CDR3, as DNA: TGTGCCAGCAGCCAAGGGGGTCAGGACACTGAAGCTTTCTTT.